The clone carrying this T cell receptor (beta chain) was seen many times. The sample comes from a study of read filtering for tumor transcriptome and immune sequencing. Molecular barcoded adaptors covering alpha/delta and beta/gamma chains were used on roughly 400 ng RNA. Each CDR3 protein gets one entry after TCRdb re-called the reads with MiXCR. The sample carries approximately 61,000 distinct CDR3 sequences, roughly a fifth recorded once. The sample was a population of CD138-negative cells sorted from bone marrow. The source is a donor at least 40 years old with multiple myeloma.

CDR3 in DNA: TGTGCCAGCAGCCCTGGACTAGCGGGAGTTGGGCAAGGCGGGGAGCTGTTTTTT. Translating gives CASSPGLAGVGQGGELFF. The rearrangement uses TRBV5-6 and TRBJ2-2, with 13 bases that match TRBD2. The CDR3 is 18 residues long. Germline lookup yields CDR1 SGHDT and CDR2 YYEEEE. The ends lost 4 bases at V and 7 bases at J; junction bases unmatched: 13. Combining the CDR3 with reference TRBV5-6 and TRBJ2-2 gives the whole variable domain DAGVTQSPTHLIKTRGQQVTLRCSPKSGHDTVSWYQQALGQGPQFIFQYYEEEERQRGNFPDRFSGHQFPNYSSELNVNALLLGDSALYLCASSPGLAGVGQGGELFFGEGSRLTVL.